The T cell receptor beta chain under discussion was sequenced for a study of patients and donors after allogeneic stem cell transplantation. TCRdb fed the RT-PCR reads into MiXCR, producing one record per CDR3 protein. The sample has roughly 40,000 distinct CDR3 sequences, roughly 30% seen once; the top ten hold about three quarters. The sequence was collected from a human donor who was either an allogeneic HSCT recipient or a stem cell or donor lymphocyte infusion donor (not recorded which). It is not recorded whose cells these are; they may come from a transplant donor. The sample was blood, either unsorted or a sorted T cell fraction (not recorded which).

DNA for the CDR3: TGTGCCAGCAGATACACCGGGGAGCTGTTTTTT. This encodes CASRYTGELFF. The rearrangement uses TRBV12-3 or TRBV12-4 and TRBJ2-2; D ambiguous. V gave up 6 bases and J gave up 3 bases, with 2 bases separating them. The CDR3 runs 11 residues.